These 29 T cell receptor beta chains came from one sample sequenced in a study of cytomegalovirus exposure and HLA in healthy donors. The primer mix had 60 Vbeta and 13 Jbeta primers. TCRdb's table, derived via immunoSEQ multiplex PCR, lists solely in-frame clones and lacks some. The sample has around 110,000 clones; 82% are singletons. Sequencing was performed on PBMCs. Every receptor here comes from a man aged 25-45 years in good health and CMV-seropositive.

CDR3 bases: TGTGCCAGCAGTGAAAGGGCTCGGGGGACCGGGGAGCTGTTTTTT. This sequence encodes CASSERARGTGELFF. The V gene is TRBV6-1, the J gene TRBJ2-2; D is perhaps TRBD2 (6 bases). Trimming took off 2 bases at V and 5 bases at J, with 12 bases between the two ends. The V gene's germline CDR1 is MNHNS and CDR2 SASEGT. The CDR3 sequence is 15 residues long.

This clone was seen just once. This chain connects TRBV18 to TRBJ2-1; a weak D match, TRBD2 (6 bases). The CDR3 totals 14 residues. Trimming removed 3 bases from V and 10 bases from J, with 16 bases in between. Germline CDR1 and CDR2: KGHSH and LQKENI. The CDR3 region is CASSPTRGLGEQFF. Written as DNA, the CDR3 is TGTGCCAGCTCACCGACTAGGGGTTTAGGGGAGCAGTTCTTC.

CDR3 region: CASSWASGEQETQYF. DNA for the CDR3: TGTGCCAGCAGCTGGGCTAGCGGCGAACAAGAGACCCAGTACTTC. The chain has TRBV5-4 and TRBJ2-5, with 7 nucleotides matching TRBD2. Germline trimming cut 3 bases from V and 2 bases from J; bases unmatched to any gene: 7. The CDR3 consists of 15 residues. Germline CDR1 and CDR2: SGHNT and YYREEE (reference sequence).

This chain joins TRBV11-2 and TRBJ2-7; 10 nucleotides align to TRBD1. The ends lost 4 bases at V and 6 bases at J; junction bases unmatched: 3. The CDR3 spans 13 residues. Looked up from germline, CDR1 is SGHAT and CDR2 is FQNNGV. The CDR3 sequence: CASSSDRGREQYF. The DNA of the CDR3 is TGTGCCAGCAGCTCCGACAGGGGGCGCGAGCAGTACTTC.

V and J are TRBV7-9 and TRBJ1-1; D perhaps matches TRBD1 (5 bases). The CDR3 runs to 14 residues. V lost 2 bases and J lost 0, with 7 bases in between. Germline CDR1 is SEHNR and CDR2 is FQNEAQ (reference sequence). CDR3 in amino acids: CASSLNRMNTEAFF. CDR3 nucleotides: TGTGCCAGCAGCTTAAACAGGATGAACACTGAAGCTTTCTTT.

The chain carries TRBV7-2 and TRBJ2-3; D is ambiguous. Trimming left V 5 bases short and J 0 bases short, with 9 bases between. CDR1 is SGHTA, CDR2 FQGNSA, per germline. The CDR3 totals 14 residues. The DNA of the CDR3 is TGTGCCAGCAGCACGACACGGAGCACAGATACGCAGTATTTT. Amino acids: CASSTTRSTDTQYF.

The CDR3 DNA follows: TGTGCCAGTAGTACAGGGGCTCTCGACACCGGGGAGCTGTTTTTT. This codes for CASSTGALDTGELFF. This sequence joins TRBV19 and TRBJ2-2; possibly TRBD1 for D (6 bases). Germline CDR1 reads LNHDA; CDR2 reads SQIVND (reference sequence). The CDR3 totals 15 residues. Trimming removed 4 bases from V and 3 bases from J, with 12 bases in between.

The chain employs TRBV5-1 and TRBJ1-3; 7 positions agree with TRBD1. The CDR3 sequence is 16 residues long. CDR1 is SGHRS, CDR2 YFSETQ, per germline. V trimming: 1 base; J trimming: 0 bases; junction bases outside the gene matches: 4. CDR3 protein: CASSLTGVGSGNTIYF. CDR3 DNA: TGCGCCAGCAGCTTGACAGGGGTTGGCTCTGGAAACACCATATATTTT.

The V call is TRBV7-8, the J call TRBJ1-1; no clear D gene. V gave up 1 base and J gave up 8 bases, with 11 bases separating them. The CDR3 loop spans 13 amino acids. The germline V gene has CDR1 SGHVS and CDR2 FQNEAQ. The CDR3 protein is CASSLGVLAEAFF. The CDR3 DNA follows: TGTGCCAGCAGCTTAGGGGTCCTAGCAGAAGCTTTCTTT.

In the case of this clone: This specimen includes other DNA sequences encoding the same CDR3. The chain couples TRBV5-1 to TRBJ1-4; 8 bases fit TRBD1. V dropped 3 bases and J dropped 5; count of bases not matched to a gene: 3. Germline V lookup: CDR1 SGHRS, CDR2 YFSETQ. The CDR3 consists of 14 residues. CDR3 sequence (DNA): TGCGCCAGCAGCTCCGGACAGGGCAATGAAAAACTGTTTTTT. This sequence encodes CASSSGQGNEKLFF.

This chain uses TRBV30 with TRBJ1-3; D gene unclear. Between the trimmed V and J ends, which lost 4 bases and 4 bases, there was a span of 5 bases. Germline V gene lookup returns CDR1 GTSNPN and CDR2 SVGIG (reference sequence). The CDR3 sequence is 11 residues long. The CDR3: CAWNSGNTIYF. CDR3 DNA: TGTGCCTGGAACTCCGGAAACACCATATATTTT.

Comments on this clone: At one end, the junction sequence differs from germline, possibly due to a read error. The V call is TRBV5-1, the J call TRBJ2-6; 10 bases are a match to TRBD1. This CDR3 spans 17 amino acids. Germline CDR1 SGHRS, CDR2 YFSETQ. The CDR3 region has the DNA TGCGCCAGCAGCAGACAGGGGGCTACCGGTGGGGCCAACGGCCTGACTTTC. This gives the protein CASSRQGATGGANGLTF. Combining the CDR3 with reference TRBV5-1 and TRBJ2-6 gives the whole variable domain KAGVTQTPRYLIKTRGQQVTLSCSPISGHRSVSWYQQTPGQGLQFLFEYFSETQRNKGNFPGRFSGRQFSNSRSEMNVSTLELGDSALYLCASSRQGATGGANGLTFGAGSRLTVL.

This clone came up once. The chain employs TRBV4-1 and TRBJ1-6; TRBD1 is a possible D gene (5 bases). The germline CDR1 and CDR2 sequences are MGHRA and YSYEKL. Trimming took 8 bases from V and 7 from J, leaving 12 bases between them. CDR3 length: 13 amino acids. CDR3 DNA: TGCGCCAGCGGGGGGGATACGAATTCACCCCTCCACTTT. It translates to CASGGDTNSPLHF.

This clone was picked up a small number of times. The J gene is TRBJ2-3, the V gene TRBV4-1; 7 bases agree with TRBD1. The germline V gene has CDR1 MGHRA and CDR2 YSYEKL. After removal of 4 bases from V and 8 bases from J, the junction contained 18 bases not matched to a gene. This CDR3 is 17 amino acids long. The chain's CDR3 is CASSLHELGGQGGTQYF. The DNA for the CDR3 is TGCGCCAGCAGCCTTCACGAGTTAGGGGGCCAAGGAGGTACGCAGTATTTT.

The chain carries TRBV6-1 and TRBJ2-5; D might be TRBD2 (6 bases). The V and J ends lost 0 bases and 4 bases respectively, with 18 bases between them. The germline V gene encodes CDR1 MNHNS and CDR2 SASEGT. This CDR3 is 17 amino acids long. The chain's CDR3 is CASSEASTLGGLETQYF. CDR3 nucleotides: TGTGCCAGCAGTGAAGCTTCAACCCTCGGGGGATTAGAGACCCAGTACTTC.

This chain connects TRBV7-2 to TRBJ1-5, with 7 bases aligning to TRBD1. Germline V gene sequence: CDR1 SGHTA, CDR2 FQGNSA. The V gene end was trimmed by 4 bases and the J gene end by 0 bases; junction bases not matched to a gene: 6. The CDR3 runs to 16 residues. The DNA of the CDR3 is TGTGCCAGCAGCTCGACCGGGACAGCTAGCAATCAGCCCCAGCATTTT. Protein sequence: CASSSTGTASNQPQHF.

The V call is TRBV9, the J call TRBJ2-3, with 7 bases that match TRBD2. Trimming removed 0 bases from V and 3 bases from J; junction bases left unmatched: 10. CDR1 is SGDLS and CDR2 is YYNGEE in the germline V gene. The CDR3 has 17 amino acids. The CDR3 coding sequence is TGTGCCAGCAGCGTAGGGGGAGGGGACTCTAGTACAGATACGCAGTATTTT. It translates to CASSVGGGDSSTDTQYF.

The chain recombines TRBV5-1 with TRBJ2-5; 9 nucleotides align to TRBD1. The ends lost 1 base at V and 5 bases at J; junction bases unmatched: 3. The V gene's germline CDR1 is SGHRS and CDR2 YFSETQ. This CDR3 contains 14 residues. The CDR3 DNA is TGCGCCAGCAGCTTGAGACAGGGGGGTGAGACCCAGTACTTC. Residues: CASSLRQGGETQYF.

This chain uses TRBV9 with TRBJ2-1; 10 nucleotides line up with TRBD2. The CDR3 covers 16 residues. V was pared by 5 bases and J by 8 bases, with 13 bases of the junction left unmatched. Germline loops: CDR1 SGDLS, CDR2 YYNGEE. The CDR3 loop is CASSRYGLAGGDEQFF. The CDR3 DNA follows: TGTGCCAGCAGTCGATACGGGTTAGCGGGGGGTGATGAGCAGTTCTTC.

The J gene is TRBJ1-1, the V gene TRBV5-6; D call uncertain. V was cut by 0 bases and J by 3 bases, with 9 bases left in between. Germline V gene sequence: CDR1 SGHDT, CDR2 YYEEEE. There are 14 residues in the CDR3. The CDR3 here is CASSLGLGDTEAFF. CDR3 nucleotides: TGTGCCAGCAGCTTGGGCCTCGGGGACACTGAAGCTTTCTTT. Full variable domain (outside the CDR3, taken from reference TRBV5-6 and TRBJ1-1): DAGVTQSPTHLIKTRGQQVTLRCSPKSGHDTVSWYQQALGQGPQFIFQYYEEEERQRGNFPDRFSGHQFPNYSSELNVNALLLGDSALYLCASSLGLGDTEAFFGQGTRLTVV.

This rearrangement joins TRBV4-2 to TRBJ1-4; 10 nucleotides match TRBD1. The CDR3 is 17 residues long. V trimming: 4 bases; J trimming: 11 bases; junction bases outside the gene matches: 16. Looked up from germline, CDR1 is LGHNA and CDR2 is YNFKEQ. The CDR3 is CASSPPGTGVLERKLFF. The CDR3 DNA reads as TGTGCCAGCAGCCCTCCCGGGACAGGGGTCCTAGAGCGGAAACTGTTTTTT.

V and J are TRBV9 and TRBJ1-3; the D gene is possibly TRBD1 (6 bases). The CDR3 is 14 amino acids. The V end was cut by 3 bases, the J end by 5 bases, with 12 bases between. CDR1 and CDR2 (germline): SGDLS, YYNGEE. The CDR3 DNA follows: TGTGCCAGCAGCGCGCGGACAGTAAGAAACACCATATATTTT. Encoded protein: CASSARTVRNTIYF.

CDR3 nucleotides: TGTGCCAGTGGAACAGGGTTTGAAGCTTTCTTT. It is translated as CASGTGFEAFF. The chain has TRBV6-5 and TRBJ1-1, with TRBD1 as a possible D gene (6 bases). V lost 9 bases and J 7 bases, leaving 12 bases between the germline ends. The germline V gene encodes CDR1 MNHEY and CDR2 SVGAGI. The CDR3 consists of 11 residues.

CDR3 nucleotide sequence: TGTGCCAGCAGCGTAGCCGCTAGCGGGGGGGCGGATGAGCAGTTCTTC. Amino acids: CASSVAASGGADEQFF. This sequence joins TRBV9 and TRBJ2-1; 12 bases match TRBD2. The germline CDR1 and CDR2 sequences are SGDLS and YYNGEE. V lost 0 bases, J lost 8 bases, and 6 bases stayed unmatched. This CDR3 comprises 16 residues.

V usage is TRBV2 and J usage is TRBJ1-5; D ambiguous. This CDR3 spans 12 amino acids. CDR1 is SNHLY, CDR2 FYNNEI, per germline. Trimming took off 7 bases at V and 3 bases at J, with 7 bases between the two ends. CDR3 DNA: TGTGCCAGCACGGGTAACAATCAGCCCCAGCATTTT. Translation gives CASTGNNQPQHF.

The J gene is TRBJ2-1, the V gene TRBV6-5; TRBD2 matches at 11 bases. CDR1 and CDR2 from the germline V gene are MNHEY and SVGAGI. The CDR3 sequence is 14 residues long. Trimming at V came to 6 bases and at J to 7 bases, leaving 5 bases not matched to a gene. This CDR3 reads CASSRLAGNNEQFF. CDR3 in DNA: TGTGCCAGCAGCCGACTAGCGGGGAATAATGAGCAGTTCTTC.

The chain is built from TRBV10-3 and TRBJ2-1; 7 positions match TRBD2. V shed 4 bases, J shed 4 bases, and the junction held 7 bases outside the gene matches. The CDR3 consists of 15 residues. Germline values: CDR1 ENHRY, CDR2 SYGVKD. CDR3 sequence (DNA): TGTGCCATCAGTGCGCTGCCGGGGGGATACAATGAGCAGTTCTTC. Its protein is CAISALPGGYNEQFF.

The rearrangement uses TRBV19 and TRBJ2-1, with D possibly being TRBD1 (6 bases). The CDR3 runs 17 residues. Germline-derived CDR1 and CDR2 are LNHDA and SQIVND (reference sequence). V gave up 5 bases and J gave up 0 bases, with 17 bases separating them. Here the CDR3 reads CASSLQRGKSSYNEQFF. CDR3 nucleotides: TGTGCCAGTAGTTTGCAGAGGGGGAAGAGCTCCTACAATGAGCAGTTCTTC.

The gene calls are TRBV5-7 and TRBJ1-2, with D perhaps matching TRBD1 (6 bases). TRBV5-7 belongs to the ORF category, with a function that is uncertain. Trimming took off 4 bases at V and 2 bases at J, with 15 bases between the two ends. The CDR3 is made up of 15 amino acids. The CDR3 region has the DNA TGTGCCAGCAGCACCCCCTACAGGGTGAACTATGGCTACACCTTC. Amino acid sequence: CASSTPYRVNYGYTF.